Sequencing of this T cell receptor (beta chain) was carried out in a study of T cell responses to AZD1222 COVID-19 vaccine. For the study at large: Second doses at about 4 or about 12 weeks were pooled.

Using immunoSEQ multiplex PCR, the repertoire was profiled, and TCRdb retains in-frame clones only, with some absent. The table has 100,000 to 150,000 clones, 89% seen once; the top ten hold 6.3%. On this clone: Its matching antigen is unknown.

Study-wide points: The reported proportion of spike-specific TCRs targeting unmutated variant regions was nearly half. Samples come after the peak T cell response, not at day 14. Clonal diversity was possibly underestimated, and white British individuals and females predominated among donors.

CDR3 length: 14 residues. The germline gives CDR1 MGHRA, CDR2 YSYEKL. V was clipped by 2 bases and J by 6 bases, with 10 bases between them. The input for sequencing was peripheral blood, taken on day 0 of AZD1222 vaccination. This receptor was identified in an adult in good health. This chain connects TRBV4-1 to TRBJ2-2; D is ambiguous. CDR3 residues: CASSQPLGPGELFF. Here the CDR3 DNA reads TGCGCCAGCAGCCAACCCCTAGGGCCCGGGGAGCTGTTTTTT.